This T cell receptor (beta chain) was captured in a study of cytomegalovirus exposure and HLA in healthy donors. Study overall: Prior work identified 100 million to 130 million unique TCR beta sequences in approximately 180 million T cells. Study observations and caveats: Earlier analysis found most TCR beta V segments productive about 90% or about 30% of the time. It has been reported that TCR beta sequences accurately predicted the HLA-A and HLA-B alleles of most subjects.

This PCR relied on a set of 60 Vbeta primers and 13 Jbeta primers. Using immunoSEQ multiplex PCR, the repertoire was profiled, and TCRdb retains in-frame clones only, with some absent. The sample includes around 130,000 clones, 75% to 85% of them seen just once. After removal of 0 bases from V and 1 base from J, the junction contained 4 bases not matched to a gene. In germline, CDR1 is LGHNA, CDR2 YNFKEQ. CDR3 length: 17 amino acids. Details on this clone: What it recognizes is unknown.

Donors sampled were nominally healthy, though unrecorded immune exposures were likely. What was sequenced was PBMCs. This receptor was taken from a man in his forties or fifties in good health and CMV-seronegative. This chain joins TRBV4-2 and TRBJ2-1; 9 bases fit TRBD2. As DNA, the CDR3 is TGTGCCAGCAGCCAAGATGTAGCGGGGGTTTCCTACAATGAGCAGTTCTTC. Amino acid sequence: CASSQDVAGVSYNEQFF.